This T cell receptor beta chain was profiled in a study of regulatory T cells in long-lasting Graves disease. Turning to the study itself: Newly diagnosed Graves' patients had taken antithyroid drugs under 3 months. Study-level points and caveats: Newly diagnosed disease favored TRBV20-1 and TRBJ2-1 over persistent disease. Newly diagnosed Graves' patients exceeded persistent ones in TCR diversity.

The CDR3 runs to 16 residues. CDR1 and CDR2 from the germline V gene are MNHEY and SVGAGI. Trimming stripped 0 bases from V and 3 bases from J, with 11 bases between. This clonotype was detected ten times or more. Its target is unknown. Libraries of TCR beta came from iRepertoire HTBI primers plus Arm-PCR of CDR3 regions. Using its own MiXCR run on the multiplex PCR reads, TCRdb lists one record per CDR3 protein. The data contain 250,000 to 400,000 distinct CDR3 sequences, 15% to 20% of them singletons. Time point of the sample: newly diagnosed GD, antithyroid drugs for less than 3 months. RNA extracted from PBMCs served as the sequencing template. Each of the patients was recruited from an endocrinology department situated in Xi'an, China.

The genes are TRBV6-5 and TRBJ1-4; D gene ambiguous. The TCR originated in a female donor with Graves disease. Sequencing used peripheral blood mononuclear cells (PBMCs), obtained at new diagnosis, from a patient treated with antithyroid drugs. The CDR3 DNA follows: TGTGCCAGCAGTTACTCGGGGTCGGAACCTAATGAAAAACTGTTTTTT. Translating it yields CASSYSGSEPNEKLFF.